The 27 T cell receptor beta chains below all came from one sample that was sequenced in a study of cytotoxic CD8 clonotypes in ibrutinib-treated CLL. The table came from immunoSEQ multiplex PCR; TCRdb's copy has only in-frame clones and leaves some out. The sample comprises 250,000 to 350,000 clones, around 77% of which are singletons, and 5.6% rests with the top ten. The input for sequencing was PBMCs, taken at disease progression, from a patient treated with ibrutinib. The origin of the receptors is a human donor with chronic lymphocytic leukemia.

The chain joins TRBV28 to TRBJ2-7, with D possibly called TRBD1 or TRBD2 (5 bases each). The CDR3 is made up of 16 amino acids. CDR1 is MDHEN and CDR2 is SYDVKM in the germline V gene. Trimming left V 5 bases short and J 0 bases short, with 17 bases between. The CDR3 loop is CASSQTRGVSSYEQYF. CDR3 DNA sequence: TGTGCCAGCAGTCAAACGAGGGGCGTTAGCTCCTACGAGCAGTACTTC. Full variable domain (remainder filled in from reference TRBV28 and TRBJ2-7): DVKVTQSSRYLVKRTGEKVFLECVQDMDHENMFWYRQDPGLGLRLIYFSYDVKMKEKGDIPEGYSVSREKKERFSLILESASTNQTSMYLCASSQTRGVSSYEQYFGPGTRLTVT.

The genes are TRBV29-1 and TRBJ2-3; TRBD1 matches 8 bases. J lost 2 bases, V lost 5 bases, and 12 bases had no gene match. CDR1 is SQVTM, CDR2 ANQGSEA, per germline. This CDR3 region has 16 residues. The CDR3 is CSVSPFDRGFTDTQYF. The CDR3, as DNA: TGCAGCGTTAGCCCCTTCGACAGGGGTTTCACAGATACGCAGTATTTT.

Written as DNA, the CDR3 is TGTGCCAGCAGCCTCGAACCCGACCGAGATACGCAGTATTTT. It specifies CASSLEPDRDTQYF. The rearrangement links TRBV7-6 to TRBJ2-3; D call uncertain. Trimming shortened V by 5 bases and J by 5 bases, and 14 bases separated the two germline ends. CDR3 length equals 14 residues. The germline V gene encodes CDR1 SGHVS and CDR2 FNYEAQ.

In this sample, this clone turned up a few times. This chain links TRBV6-5 with TRBJ2-2; 9 nucleotides align to TRBD1. The CDR3 runs to 15 residues. The germline CDR1 and CDR2 sequences are MNHEY and SVGAGI. The V segment lost 6 bases and the J segment 4 bases; nucleotides outside the gene matches: 6. CDR3 nucleotide sequence: TGTGCCAGCAGCGGGGACAGGGCCCCCACCGGGGAGCTGTTTTTT. As protein: CASSGDRAPTGELFF.

The chain recombines TRBV25-1 with TRBJ2-5; tentative D call: TRBD1 (6 bases). Germline CDR1 is MGHDK and CDR2 is SYGVNS. The CDR3 covers 16 residues. Trimming stripped 1 base from V and 3 bases from J, with 15 bases between. The CDR3 region has the DNA TGTGCCAGCAGTGAATGGCTGTCGGACAGCGAAGAGACCCAGTACTTC. It translates to CASSEWLSDSEETQYF.

The chain links TRBV2 to TRBJ1-4, with unresolved D. This CDR3 has 13 residues. V was pared by 11 bases and J by 8 bases, with 18 bases between. Germline lookup yields CDR1 SNHLY and CDR2 FYNNEI. CDR3: CASKLAVWEKLFF. CDR3 DNA: TGTGCCTCCAAGCTGGCTGTCTGGGAAAAACTGTTTTTT.

J is TRBJ2-7 and V is TRBV11-2; D gene unclear. Germline CDR1 reads SGHAT; CDR2 reads FQNNGV. The V and J ends lost 1 base and 2 bases respectively, with 9 bases between them. The CDR3 runs 14 residues. The CDR3 DNA reads as TGTGCCAGCAGCTTAGTGCTGCGGCCCTACGAGCAGTACTTC. It yields the protein CASSLVLRPYEQYF.

This sequence joins TRBV5-4 and TRBJ2-1; 14 positions match TRBD2. The CDR3 has 15 amino acids. CDR1 and CDR2 from the germline V gene are SGHNT and YYREEE (reference sequence). J was trimmed by 9 bases and V by 3 bases; bases with no gene match: 5. CDR3 sequence: CASSSGLAGVGEQFF. The CDR3 DNA sequence: TGTGCCAGCAGCTCGGGACTAGCGGGGGTCGGTGAGCAGTTCTTC.

This chain links TRBV7-2 with TRBJ2-7, with 14 nucleotides matching TRBD2. The CDR3 has 18 residues. The trim removed 1 base at V and 1 base at J, leaving 6 bases unmatched. Germline lookup yields CDR1 SGHTA and CDR2 FQGNSA. The CDR3 bases are TGTGCCAGCAGCTTAGGGACTAGCGGGAGGCCCCAATCCTACGAGCAGTACTTC. The encoded protein is CASSLGTSGRPQSYEQYF.

This chain uses TRBV5-1 with TRBJ2-7; weak D call: TRBD1 (5 bases). V was pared by 4 bases and J by 7 bases, with 12 bases between. The CDR3 consists of 12 residues. Germline CDR1 SGHRS, CDR2 YFSETQ. The CDR3 protein is CASSQRTGEQYF. The CDR3 DNA follows: TGCGCCAGCAGCCAACGAACAGGAGAGCAGTACTTC. The full variable domain, its missing parts supplied by reference TRBV5-1 and TRBJ2-7, is KAGVTQTPRYLIKTRGQQVTLSCSPISGHRSVSWYQQTPGQGLQFLFEYFSETQRNKGNFPGRFSGRQFSNSRSEMNVSTLELGDSALYLCASSQRTGEQYFGPGTRLTVT.

CDR3 protein: CASSLSSLAYEQYF. The CDR3 DNA follows: TGTGCCAGCAGTTTATCTAGCCTAGCCTACGAGCAGTACTTC. J is TRBJ2-7 and V is TRBV27; D gene unclear. CDR1 is MNHEY and CDR2 is SMNVEV in the germline V gene (reference sequence). This CDR3 has 14 residues. Trimming stripped 0 bases from V and 2 bases from J, with 8 bases between.

The rearrangement uses TRBV18 and TRBJ2-1, with TRBD1 matching 10 bases. Germline values: CDR1 KGHSH, CDR2 LQKENI. The V segment lost 2 bases and the J segment 7 bases; nucleotides outside the gene matches: 5. The CDR3 is 15 amino acids. The CDR3 here is CASSPGTGVLNEQFF. The CDR3 coding sequence is TGTGCCAGCTCACCAGGGACAGGGGTTTTGAATGAGCAGTTCTTC.

The chain recombines TRBV2 with TRBJ2-3; a weak D match, TRBD2 (6 bases). V was cut by 2 bases and J by 0 bases, with 12 bases left in between. The CDR3 covers 16 residues. CDR1 and CDR2 from the germline V gene are SNHLY and FYNNEI. CDR3 DNA: TGTGCCAGCAGTGAATCGGGTAGCGGAAGCACAGATACGCAGTATTTT. Its protein product is CASSESGSGSTDTQYF.

J is TRBJ2-1 and V is TRBV19, with 9 bases fitting TRBD1. The CDR3 loop spans 16 amino acids. The germline V gene encodes CDR1 LNHDA and CDR2 SQIVND (reference sequence). V gave up 4 bases and J gave up 7 bases; unmatched junction bases: 11. Here the CDR3 reads CASSSDRGTDMNEQFF. The CDR3 DNA sequence: TGTGCCAGTAGTAGTGACAGGGGGACGGATATGAATGAGCAGTTCTTC.

The sample holds many counts of this clone. The chain couples TRBV11-2 to TRBJ1-2, with 7 bases matching TRBD1. This CDR3 is built from 16 residues. From germline, CDR1 is SGHAT and CDR2 FQNNGV. Unmatched junction bases numbered 7, after V lost 1 base and J lost 2 bases. CDR3 sequence reads: CASSLAVGQTNYGYTF. CDR3 nucleotide sequence: TGTGCCAGCAGCTTAGCTGTGGGACAGACAAACTATGGCTACACCTTC.

This chain joins TRBV7-9 and TRBJ2-2, with TRBD1 identical over 8 bases. V was pared by 5 bases and J by 0 bases, with 5 bases of the junction left unmatched. This CDR3 has 16 amino acids. Germline V lookup: CDR1 SEHNR, CDR2 FQNEAQ (reference sequence). For the CDR3, the DNA is TGTGCCAGCAGCCCAGGACAGGGCGCGAACACCGGGGAGCTGTTTTTT. Translating it yields CASSPGQGANTGELFF.

The CDR3 DNA reads as TGCGCCAGCAGCTTCATCCGGAACACTGAAGCTTTCTTT. It translates to CASSFIRNTEAFF. J is TRBJ1-1 and V is TRBV5-1; no definite D call. The CDR3 has 13 amino acids. Per the germline V gene, CDR1 is SGHRS and CDR2 is YFSETQ. V lost 2 bases and J lost 1, with 6 bases in between.

The rearrangement uses TRBV7-9 and TRBJ2-5, with D uncertain. Between the trimmed V and J ends, which lost 1 base and 0 bases, there was a span of 9 bases. CDR1 and CDR2 from the germline V gene are SEHNR and FQNEAQ (reference sequence). The CDR3 has 15 amino acids. The CDR3 DNA reads as TGTGCCAGCAGCTTAGGACCCAGGTACCAAGAGACCCAGTACTTC. This codes for CASSLGPRYQETQYF.

The chain carries TRBV15 and TRBJ1-2; tentative D call: TRBD1 (6 bases). Germline V CDR1 and CDR2: LNHNV, YYDKDF (reference sequence). The germline V and J ends were trimmed by 8 bases and 4 bases, with 14 bases remaining between them. The CDR3 length is 13 residues. The CDR3 DNA follows: TGTGCCACCCATGACAGGACTACCTATGGCTACACCTTC. Its translation is CATHDRTTYGYTF. The whole variable domain, filled in from reference TRBV15 and TRBJ1-2, reads DAMVIQNPRYQVTQFGKPVTLSCSQTLNHNVMYWYQQKSSQAPKLLFHYYDKDFNNEADTPDNFQSRRPNTSFCFLDIRSPGLGDTAMYLCATHDRTTYGYTFGSGTRLTVV.

The chain has TRBV29-1 and TRBJ1-3, with a tentative D call TRBD1 (5 bases). The length of the CDR3 is 15 residues. The germline V gene has CDR1 SQVTM and CDR2 ANQGSEA. Trimming took off 0 bases at V and 4 bases at J, with 13 bases between the two ends. In nucleotides, the CDR3 is TGCAGCGTTGAAGATCTTCCAGGGTTGGGAAACACCATATATTTT. Encoded protein: CSVEDLPGLGNTIYF.

The J gene is TRBJ1-3, the V gene TRBV10-3; 10 nucleotides align to TRBD1. Germline loops: CDR1 ENHRY, CDR2 SYGVKD. There are 16 residues in the CDR3. The V and J ends lost 4 bases and 0 bases, in that order; junction bases with no gene match: 3. CDR3 amino acids: CAISGTGGDSGNTIYF. In DNA form, the CDR3 reads TGTGCCATCAGTGGGACAGGGGGTGACTCTGGAAACACCATATATTTT.

The CDR3 here is CASSLQGLNTGELFF. For the CDR3, the DNA is TGTGCCAGCAGCCTCCAGGGACTGAACACCGGGGAGCTGTTTTTT. The rearrangement joins TRBV7-2 to TRBJ2-2, with D possibly TRBD2 on 6 matching bases. Germline V gene data show CDR1 as SGHTA and CDR2 as FQGNSA. This CDR3 region has 15 residues. Trimming stripped 5 bases from V and 1 base from J, with 11 bases between.

Here the CDR3 DNA reads TGTGCCAGCAGTTTCGTCACTAGCGGGATGGCTGAGCAGTTCTTC. This gives the protein CASSFVTSGMAEQFF. The chain uses TRBV27 and TRBJ2-1; 10 nucleotides align to TRBD2. V lost 3 bases, J lost 9 bases, and 8 bases stayed unmatched. There are 15 residues in the CDR3. In germline, CDR1 is MNHEY, CDR2 SMNVEV (reference sequence).

This chain connects TRBV7-9 to TRBJ1-1; no firm D call. Trimming pared 4 bases from V and 11 bases from J, leaving 14 bases between. The CDR3 contains 12 residues. Germline loops: CDR1 SEHNR, CDR2 FQNEAQ (reference sequence). The CDR3 DNA reads TGTGCCAGCAGCTCCACCGGGAACGGGGCTTTCTTT. Protein product: CASSSTGNGAFF.

The gene calls are TRBV19 and TRBJ2-3; D remains unclear. The V end was cut by 2 bases, the J end by 2 bases, with 8 bases between. Germline CDR1 LNHDA, CDR2 SQIVND (reference sequence). The CDR3 sequence is 14 residues long. The CDR3 DNA reads TGTGCCAGTAGTATACGGATTCACACAGATACGCAGTATTTT. It codes for CASSIRIHTDTQYF.

This clone has just one count. This chain links TRBV5-1 with TRBJ2-3; D remains unclear. Trimming left V 1 base short and J 1 base short, with 7 bases between. Germline V lookup: CDR1 SGHRS, CDR2 YFSETQ. The CDR3 runs to 14 residues. CDR3 protein: CASSLQERTDTQYF. CDR3 coding DNA: TGCGCCAGCAGCTTGCAGGAGCGCACAGATACGCAGTATTTT.

V is TRBV11-1 and J is TRBJ2-5; 11 bases are shared with TRBD2. Germline CDR1 reads SGHAT; CDR2 reads FQDESV (reference sequence). The V segment lost 5 bases and the J segment 2 bases; nucleotides outside the gene matches: 16. The CDR3 runs 19 residues. DNA for the CDR3: TGTGCCAGCAGCCCACCTCTAGCGGGGGGTTTCGGGGCACAAGAGACCCAGTACTTC. As protein: CASSPPLAGGFGAQETQYF. The full variable domain, completed using reference TRBV11-1 and TRBJ2-5, is EAEVAQSPRYKITEKSQAVAFWCDPISGHATLYWYRQILGQGPELLVQFQDESVVDDSQLPKDRFSAERLKGVDSTLKIQPAELGDSAMYLCASSPPLAGGFGAQETQYFGPGTRLLVL.